A selection of T cell receptor beta chains follows, all from one sample in a study of T cell responses to AZD1222 COVID-19 vaccine. The protocol was immunoSEQ multiplex PCR, while the TCRdb copy is restricted to in-frame clones and leaves out a portion. The sample shows over 110,000 clones, roughly 92% of them seen only once. The starting material was peripheral blood, obtained 28 days after the second AZD1222 dose. The source of these receptors is an adult who received the AZD1222 COVID-19 vaccine. CDR3s leave out the opening cysteine and the closing phenylalanine or tryptophan. Fields, in order: V gene, J gene, CDR3 protein.

TRBV2	TRBJ1-5	ASSEGSGGGNQPQH
TRBV7-8	TRBJ1-5	ASSRNSNQPQH
TRBV6-5	TRBJ2-2	ASSREGNTGELF
TRBV13	TRBJ1-1	ASSVLPDRGIDTEAF
TRBV19	TRBJ1-1	ASTPGLLNTEAF
TRBV4-1	TRBJ1-2	ASSPRQGADYGYT
TRBV4-3	TRBJ1-1	ASSQGPRVGANTEAF
TRBV7-9	TRBJ1-1	ASSRDLLEAEAF
TRBV29-1	TRBJ2-7	SVGLQWGSYEQY
TRBV6-5	TRBJ2-1	AAWQTSGGAYEQF
TRBV27	TRBJ1-1	ASSFSMTGGVQAF
TRBV15	TRBJ2-2	ATSRDLGNGELF
TRBV7-3	TRBJ1-1	ASSPKGGYTEAF
TRBV6-5	TRBJ2-5	ASSYPGTEETQY
TRBV7-9	TRBJ1-3	ASSSTRQGGRNTIY
TRBV27	TRBJ1-2	ASSLRPNYGYT
TRBV19	TRBJ2-5	ASQSGMGTQY
TRBV10-3	TRBJ1-5	AISEGYNQPQH
TRBV12-3/TRBV12-4	TRBJ1-5	ASTRGADQPQH
TRBV7-8	TRBJ2-7	ASSLAEGRHEQY
TRBV4-3	TRBJ1-1	ASSQERRGTEAF
TRBV28	TRBJ1-3	ASTRSVSSGNTIY
TRBV27	TRBJ2-1	ASSLRTRPDEQF
TRBV18	TRBJ2-7	ASSPGSGYEQY